This entry concerns a single TCR beta chain. Its specificity is unknown. The CDR3 has 15 amino acids. V shed 6 bases and J 0 bases; nucleotides not matched to a gene: 4. Germline V gene sequence: CDR1 SGHVS, CDR2 FQNEAQ. The data stem from a study of cytomegalovirus exposure and HLA in healthy donors. Study-level background: Unique TCRs from HLA-typed donors, approximately 80 million of them, were held in an early data release.

Overall study results and limits: An apparent linkage of common viral pathogens to several of the most significant clusters emerged in a later analysis. Later analysis indicated greater clonal expansion among HLA-associated TCR beta chains than among equally common other chains.

The PCR employed 60 Vbeta primers together with 13 Jbeta primers. Sequenced by immunoSEQ multiplex PCR; TCRdb stores in-frame clones only, minus some. The sample includes about 190,000 clones, around 83% of them seen just once. This TCR came from a man between 50 and 59 years old in good health and CMV-seronegative. The V call is TRBV7-8, the J call TRBJ2-2; 7 nucleotides align to TRBD1. The sequencing sample was made of PBMCs. The CDR3 here is CASSKRGPNTGELFF. CDR3 in DNA: TGTGCCAGCAGTAAGAGGGGGCCGAACACCGGGGAGCTGTTTTTT.